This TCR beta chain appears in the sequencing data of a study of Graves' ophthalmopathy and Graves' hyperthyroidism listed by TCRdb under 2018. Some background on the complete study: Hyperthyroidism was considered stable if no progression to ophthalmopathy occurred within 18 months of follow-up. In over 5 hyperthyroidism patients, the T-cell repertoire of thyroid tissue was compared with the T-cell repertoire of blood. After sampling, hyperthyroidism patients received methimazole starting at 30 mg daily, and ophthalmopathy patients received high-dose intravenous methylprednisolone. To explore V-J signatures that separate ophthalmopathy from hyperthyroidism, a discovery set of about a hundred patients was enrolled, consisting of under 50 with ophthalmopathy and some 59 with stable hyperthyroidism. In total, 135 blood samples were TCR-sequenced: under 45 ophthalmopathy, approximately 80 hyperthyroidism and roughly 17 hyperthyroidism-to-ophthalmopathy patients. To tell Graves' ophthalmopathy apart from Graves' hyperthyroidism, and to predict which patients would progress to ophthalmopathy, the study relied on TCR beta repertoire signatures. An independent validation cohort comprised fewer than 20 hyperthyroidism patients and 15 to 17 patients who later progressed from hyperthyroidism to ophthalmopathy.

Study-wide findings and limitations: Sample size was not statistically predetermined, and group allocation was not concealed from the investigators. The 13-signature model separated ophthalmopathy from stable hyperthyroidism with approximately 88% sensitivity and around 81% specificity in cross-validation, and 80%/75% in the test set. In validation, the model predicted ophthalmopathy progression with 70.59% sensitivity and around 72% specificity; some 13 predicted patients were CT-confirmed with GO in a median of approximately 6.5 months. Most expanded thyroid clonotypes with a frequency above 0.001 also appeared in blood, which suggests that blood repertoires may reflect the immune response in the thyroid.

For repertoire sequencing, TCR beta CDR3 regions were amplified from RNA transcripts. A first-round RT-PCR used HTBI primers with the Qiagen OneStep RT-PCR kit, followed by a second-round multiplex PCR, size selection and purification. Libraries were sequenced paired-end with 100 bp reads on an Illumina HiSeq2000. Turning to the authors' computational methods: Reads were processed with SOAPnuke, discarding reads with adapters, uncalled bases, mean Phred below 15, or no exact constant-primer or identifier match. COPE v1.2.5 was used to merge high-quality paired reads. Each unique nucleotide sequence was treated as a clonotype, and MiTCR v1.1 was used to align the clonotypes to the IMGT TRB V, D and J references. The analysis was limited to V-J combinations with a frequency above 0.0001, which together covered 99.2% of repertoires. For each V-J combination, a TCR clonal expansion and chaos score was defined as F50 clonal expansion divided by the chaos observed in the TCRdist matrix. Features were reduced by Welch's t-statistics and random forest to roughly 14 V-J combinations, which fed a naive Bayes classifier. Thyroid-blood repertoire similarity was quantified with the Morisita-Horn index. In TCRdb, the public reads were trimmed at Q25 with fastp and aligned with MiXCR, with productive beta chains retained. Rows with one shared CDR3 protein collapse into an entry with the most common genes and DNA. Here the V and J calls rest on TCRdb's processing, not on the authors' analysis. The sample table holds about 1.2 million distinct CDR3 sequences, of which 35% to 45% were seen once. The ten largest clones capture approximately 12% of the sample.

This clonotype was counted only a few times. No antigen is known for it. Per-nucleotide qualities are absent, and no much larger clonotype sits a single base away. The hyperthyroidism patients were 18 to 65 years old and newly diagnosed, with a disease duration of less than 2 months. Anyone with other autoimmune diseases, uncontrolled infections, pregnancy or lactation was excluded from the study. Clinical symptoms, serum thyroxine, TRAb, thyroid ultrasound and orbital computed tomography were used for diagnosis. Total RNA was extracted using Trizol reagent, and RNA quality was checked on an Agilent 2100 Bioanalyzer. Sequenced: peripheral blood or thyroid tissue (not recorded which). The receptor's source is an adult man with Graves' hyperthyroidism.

In nucleotide form, the sequence is TGTGCCAGCAGCTTGGTATTAGGGACAGGTATGACCTACGAGCAGTACTTC. The translation is CASSLVLGTGMTYEQYF. This receptor chain uses TRBV5-5 and TRBJ2-7, with 8 middle bases fitting TRBD1. CDR1 SGHKS and CDR2 YYEKEE were looked up in the germline V gene (reference sequence). V has 0 bases trimmed and J has 2 bases trimmed; junction bases matching no gene number 10. The CDR3 has 17 amino acids, counting the end cysteine and phenylalanine. Only the CDR3 DNA is retained, 51 bases long and in frame from the first base.